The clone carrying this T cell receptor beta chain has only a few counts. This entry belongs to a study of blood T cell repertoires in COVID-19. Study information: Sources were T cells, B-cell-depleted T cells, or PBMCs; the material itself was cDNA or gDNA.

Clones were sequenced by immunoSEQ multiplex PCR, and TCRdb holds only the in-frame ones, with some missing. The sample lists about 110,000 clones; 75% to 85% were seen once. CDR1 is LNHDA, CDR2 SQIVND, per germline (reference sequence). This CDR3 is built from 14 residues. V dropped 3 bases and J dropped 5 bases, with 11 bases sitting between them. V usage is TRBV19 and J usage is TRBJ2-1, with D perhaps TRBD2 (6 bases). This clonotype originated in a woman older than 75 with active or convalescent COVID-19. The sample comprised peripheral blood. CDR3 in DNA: TGTGCCAGTAGTATTTTCGGCGGGGACAATGAGCAGTTCTTC. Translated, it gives CASSIFGGDNEQFF.